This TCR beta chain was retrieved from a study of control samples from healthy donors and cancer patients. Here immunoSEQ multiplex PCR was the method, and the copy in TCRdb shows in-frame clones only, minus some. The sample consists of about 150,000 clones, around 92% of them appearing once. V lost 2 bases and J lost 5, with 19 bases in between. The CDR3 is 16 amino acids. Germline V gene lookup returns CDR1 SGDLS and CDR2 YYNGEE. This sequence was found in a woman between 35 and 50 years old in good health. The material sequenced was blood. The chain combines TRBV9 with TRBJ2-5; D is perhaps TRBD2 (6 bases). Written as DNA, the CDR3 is TGTGCCAGCAGCGTCGGTTGGGACTCCCCTTCGGAGACCCAGTACTTC. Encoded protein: CASSVGWDSPSETQYF.